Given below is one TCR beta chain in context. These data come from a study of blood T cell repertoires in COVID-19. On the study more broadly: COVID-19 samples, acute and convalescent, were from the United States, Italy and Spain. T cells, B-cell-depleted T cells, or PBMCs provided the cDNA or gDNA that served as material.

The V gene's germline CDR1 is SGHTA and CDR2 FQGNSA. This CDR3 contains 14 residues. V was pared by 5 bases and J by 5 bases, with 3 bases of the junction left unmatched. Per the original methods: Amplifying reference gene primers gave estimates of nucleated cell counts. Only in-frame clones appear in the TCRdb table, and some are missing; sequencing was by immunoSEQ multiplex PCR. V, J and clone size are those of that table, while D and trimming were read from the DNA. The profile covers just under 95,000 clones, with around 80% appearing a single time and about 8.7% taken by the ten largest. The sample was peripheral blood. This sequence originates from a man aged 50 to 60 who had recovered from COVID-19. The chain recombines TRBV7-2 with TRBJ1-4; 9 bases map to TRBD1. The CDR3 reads CASSVQGANEKLFF. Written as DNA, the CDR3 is TGTGCCAGCAGCGTACAGGGGGCGAATGAAAAACTGTTTTTT.